The 20 T cell receptor beta chains reported below all come from one sample, sequenced in a study of Ad26.COV2.S vaccination and SARS-CoV-2 variants. Treatment: some 19 received Ad26.COV2.S at low or high dose, single or two shots; roughly five received placebo; per-sample allocation not given. At day 63 after the first vaccine or placebo injection, samples were drawn. Profiled with immunoSEQ multiplex PCR; TCRdb holds only in-frame clones, not every one. The top ten hold less than 3% of the sample, which has about 260,000 clones, around nine tenths seen once. The sequenced sample was peripheral blood, obtained in a trial of Ad26.COV2.S vaccine versus placebo. Receptors were obtained from a person between 18 and 59 years old who received the Ad26.COV2.S COVID-19 vaccine or a placebo.

This clone was observed a few times. The V call is TRBV7-9, the J call TRBJ1-3, with D uncertain. The CDR3 sequence is 16 residues long. V was trimmed by 5 bases and J by 0 bases, leaving 14 bases between them. Germline CDR1 SEHNR, CDR2 FQNEAQ (reference sequence). CDR3 protein: CASSPPGGSSGNTIYF. In DNA form, the CDR3 reads TGTGCCAGCAGCCCCCCGGGAGGATCCTCTGGAAACACCATATATTTT. The full variable domain, in which reference TRBV7-9 and TRBJ1-3 provide the parts outside the CDR3, is DTGVSQNPRHKITKRGQNVTFRCDPISEHNRLYWYRQTLGQGPEFLTYFQNEAQLEKSRLLSDRFSAERPKGSFSTLEIQRTEQGDSAMYLCASSPPGGSSGNTIYFGEGSWLTVV.

This chain links TRBV5-1 with TRBJ2-2, with D possibly TRBD2 on 5 matching bases. V was cut by 0 bases and J by 3 bases, with 12 bases left in between. Germline loops: CDR1 SGHRS, CDR2 YFSETQ. The CDR3 totals 16 residues. The CDR3 bases are TGCGCCAGCAGCTTGGCCCTAGACGGGGACACCGGGGAGCTGTTTTTT. Translated: CASSLALDGDTGELFF.

The chain joins TRBV4-3 to TRBJ1-2; D gene unclear. The germline V gene encodes CDR1 LGHNA and CDR2 YSLEER. There are 18 residues in the CDR3. Trimming removed 1 base at V and 2 bases at J, with 20 bases between. CDR3 amino acids: CASSQAPLGWRANYGYTF. In DNA, the CDR3 is TGCGCCAGCAGCCAAGCCCCCCTTGGTTGGAGGGCGAACTATGGCTACACCTTC.

V gene TRBV11-2 combines with J gene TRBJ2-3; D perhaps matches TRBD1 (6 bases). V shed 5 bases and J shed 3 bases, with 15 bases lying between them. This CDR3 contains 15 residues. CDR1 and CDR2 from the germline V gene are SGHAT and FQNNGV. The CDR3 DNA reads TGTGCCAGCAGCCTCATCAGGGGAGATACAGATACGCAGTATTTT. Amino acids: CASSLIRGDTDTQYF.

The rearrangement links TRBV9 to TRBJ1-1; possibly TRBD1 for D (5 bases). This CDR3 region has 15 residues. Trimming took off 3 bases at V and 5 bases at J, with 17 bases between the two ends. Germline V gene sequence: CDR1 SGDLS, CDR2 YYNGEE. The DNA of the CDR3 is TGTGCCAGCAGCGCTACCACAGGCCCATATACTGAAGCTTTCTTT. Amino acids: CASSATTGPYTEAFF.

This chain connects TRBV12-2 to TRBJ2-4; TRBD2, the D gene given by the table, was not confirmed from the DNA. TRBV12-2 is a documented pseudogene. The CDR3 extends over 22 amino acids. The CDR3 here is CASRLAWRGLAGERTAKNIQYF. In DNA, the CDR3 is TGTGCAAGTCGCTTAGCGTGGCGGGGACTAGCGGGAGAGAGGACAGCCAAAAACATTCAGTACTTC.

This CDR3 reads CASSFIGTTEAFF. The CDR3, as DNA: TGTGCCAGCAGTTTCATTGGGACAACTGAAGCTTTCTTT. The gene calls are TRBV6-2 or TRBV6-3 and TRBJ1-1, with D maybe TRBD1 (6 bases). This CDR3 region has 13 residues. Germline lookup yields CDR1 MNHEY and CDR2 SVGEGT. V shed 4 bases and J shed 5 bases, with 11 bases lying between them.

The J gene is TRBJ1-2, the V gene TRBV18; 7 bases map to TRBD1. The CDR3 totals 16 residues. After removal of 3 bases from V and 2 bases from J, the junction contained 9 bases not matched to a gene. The V gene's germline CDR1 is KGHSH and CDR2 LQKENI. The CDR3 here is CASSPRDRVSNYGYTF. CDR3 DNA: TGTGCCAGCTCACCTCGAGACAGGGTTTCGAACTATGGCTACACCTTC. Full variable domain (rest looked up from reference TRBV18 and TRBJ1-2): NAGVMQNPRHLVRRRGQEARLRCSPMKGHSHVYWYRQLPEEGLKFMVYLQKENIIDESGMPKERFSAEFPKEGPSILRIQQVVRGDSAAYFCASSPRDRVSNYGYTFGSGTRLTVV.

This clone appeared a single time. V gene TRBV7-2 combines with J gene TRBJ2-7, with D perhaps matching TRBD1 (7 bases). The CDR3 is 16 amino acids. The germline V gene has CDR1 SGHTA and CDR2 FQGNSA. Trimming took off 9 bases at V and 9 bases at J, with 30 bases between the two ends. CDR3 protein: CARRPEGTEPTEGQYF. The CDR3, as DNA: TGTGCCAGGAGACCAGAAGGGACAGAGCCTACGGAGGGGCAGTACTTC.

J is TRBJ1-5 and V is TRBV4-2, with TRBD1 as a possible D gene (6 bases). Germline CDR1 and CDR2: LGHNA and YNFKEQ. Trimming pared 3 bases from V and 11 bases from J, leaving 20 bases between. The CDR3 runs to 15 residues. The CDR3, as DNA: TGTGCCAGCAGCCAGGAAGCAACAGGGAATCGGGCCCAGCATTTT. Translated: CASSQEATGNRAQHF.

J is TRBJ1-6 and V is TRBV5-1; TRBD1 agrees at 10 bases. V trimming: 3 bases; J trimming: 5 bases; junction bases outside the gene matches: 8. Germline V CDR1 and CDR2: SGHRS, YFSETQ. The CDR3 consists of 17 residues. For the CDR3, the DNA is TGCGCCAGCAGCTCACGGCCCGGGACAGGGGATAATTCACCCCTCCACTTT. Translated, it gives CASSSRPGTGDNSPLHF.

The rearrangement joins TRBV12-3 or TRBV12-4 to TRBJ2-1; 7 nucleotides match TRBD2. V trimming: 6 bases; J trimming: 6 bases; junction bases outside the gene matches: 5. The CDR3 runs 13 residues. CDR3 amino acids: CASSRTSGNEQFF. The CDR3 DNA reads as TGTGCCAGCAGCAGGACTAGTGGCAATGAGCAGTTCTTC.

The V call is TRBV7-2, the J call TRBJ1-4; TRBD1 agrees at 10 bases. The J segment lost 16 bases and the V segment lost 1 base, leaving 6 bases of the junction unmatched. This CDR3 has 13 amino acids. Germline V gives CDR1 SGHTA, CDR2 FQGNSA. The CDR3 protein is CASSLVMGQGPFF. The CDR3 coding sequence is TGTGCCAGCAGCTTAGTAATGGGACAGGGGCCGTTTTTT.

The gene calls are TRBV7-3 and TRBJ1-1; TRBD1 agrees at 8 bases. V lost 6 bases and J lost 8; bases outside the gene matches: 5. Looked up from germline, CDR1 is SGHTA and CDR2 is FQGTGA. The CDR3 loop spans 12 amino acids. The DNA for the CDR3 is TGTGCCAGCAGTCCCGGGACAGGCGAAGCTTTCTTT. This gives the protein CASSPGTGEAFF.

This chain connects TRBV7-9 to TRBJ2-1; TRBD2 matches at 10 bases. This CDR3 has 16 residues. The V and J ends lost 4 bases and 7 bases, in that order; junction bases with no gene match: 10. The germline V gene encodes CDR1 SEHNR and CDR2 FQNEAQ (reference sequence). The CDR3 DNA reads TGTGCCAGCAGCTACCCTGGGCTAGCGGGAGAAAATGAGCAGTTCTTC. Translated, it gives CASSYPGLAGENEQFF.

The CDR3 spells CASSLQGASTEAFF. The CDR3 DNA is TGTGCCAGCAGCCTACAGGGGGCGAGCACTGAAGCTTTCTTT. The chain is built from TRBV7-8 and TRBJ1-1; 9 bases align to TRBD1. V was pared by 5 bases and J by 4 bases, with 5 bases of the junction left unmatched. The CDR3 loop spans 14 amino acids. CDR1 and CDR2 from the germline V gene are SGHVS and FQNEAQ.

The V and J genes are TRBV7-2 and TRBJ1-4; 7 nucleotides align to TRBD1. Germline loops: CDR1 SGHTA, CDR2 FQGNSA. The CDR3 loop spans 14 amino acids. Unmatched junction bases numbered 4, after V lost 5 bases and J lost 4 bases. CDR3 nucleotides: TGTGCCAGCAGCCAACAGGGGCATAATGAAAAACTGTTTTTT. Residues: CASSQQGHNEKLFF.

This chain joins TRBV12-5 and TRBJ1-2, with D uncertain. The CDR3 spans 14 residues. The germline gives CDR1 LGHNT, CDR2 FRNRAP. Trimming removed 0 bases at V and 4 bases at J, with 9 bases between. The CDR3 nucleotides read TGTGCTAGTGGTTTGGTTTGGGAGTCCTATGGCTACACCTTC. Residues: CASGLVWESYGYTF.

The rearrangement uses TRBV7-9 and TRBJ1-2, with 7 bases that match TRBD1. The CDR3 extends over 15 amino acids. Germline V CDR1 and CDR2: SEHNR, FQNEAQ (reference sequence). The junction had 13 bases not matched to a gene; V was cut back by 5 bases and J by 7 bases. CDR3 in DNA: TGTGCCAGCAGCCCCCGTCGGAGGGGGCACTTTGGCTACACCTTC. Its protein is CASSPRRRGHFGYTF.

This chain joins TRBV27 and TRBJ2-1; 13 bases are shared with TRBD2. The J segment lost 4 bases and the V segment lost 7 bases, leaving 1 base of the junction unmatched. The CDR3 has 14 amino acids. Per the germline V gene, CDR1 is MNHEY and CDR2 is SMNVEV (reference sequence). CDR3 bases: TGTGCCAGCAAACTAGCGGGGGGGTACAATGAGCAGTTCTTC. Amino acid sequence: CASKLAGGYNEQFF.